This T cell receptor (beta chain) is drawn from a study of T cell changes during pregnancy in multiple sclerosis. Germline V gives CDR1 GTSNPN, CDR2 SVGIG (reference sequence). The CDR3 is made up of 16 amino acids. V lost 1 base and J lost 5; bases outside the gene matches: 9. Profiled with immunoSEQ multiplex PCR; TCRdb holds only in-frame clones, not every one. In the table there are approximately 44,000 clones, about nine tenths of which are singletons. The sequence was collected from a female donor with multiple sclerosis, enrolled in a pregnancy study. Source: CD4+ T cells from peripheral blood mononuclear cells, taken in the first trimester of pregnancy. The chain joins TRBV30 to TRBJ1-5; 9 nucleotides agree with TRBD1. CDR3 in amino acids: CAWSGQGQGSYQPQHF. CDR3 DNA sequence: TGTGCCTGGAGTGGGCAGGGACAGGGAAGTTATCAGCCCCAGCATTTT.